These 8 T cell receptor beta chains were sequenced from one sample in a study of T-cell reconstitution after alpha-beta-depleted transplantation in children. As it was prepared, the TCRbeta library received unique molecular identifiers. One entry per CDR3 protein, called by TCRdb with MiXCR from the PCR reads. Of 500,000 to 600,000 distinct CDR3 sequences listed, over 20% are singletons. Material: PBMCs, obtained before TCRalphabeta/CD19-depleted stem cell transplant. The receptor source for this set is a boy under two years old with Wiskott-Aldrich syndrome, due to receive a stem cell transplant.

This clonotype was observed a handful of times. This sequence joins TRBV20-1 and TRBJ2-2, with TRBD2 matching over 8 bases. This CDR3 is built from 14 residues. The V gene end was trimmed by 7 bases and the J gene end by 4 bases; junction bases not matched to a gene: 8. Germline V gene sequence: CDR1 DFQATT, CDR2 SNEGSKA (reference sequence). DNA of the CDR3: TGCAGTGTTATAGCGGGAAAGAGCACCGGGGAGCTGTTTTTT. Translation: CSVIAGKSTGELFF.

This clonotype has a handful of counts. The chain couples TRBV28 to TRBJ1-3; 7 bases line up with TRBD1. The CDR3 contains 17 residues. V dropped 5 bases and J dropped 0; count of bases not matched to a gene: 10. Germline CDR1 MDHEN, CDR2 SYDVKM. The CDR3 sequence: CASSHSRTGVSGNTIYF. The CDR3 DNA follows: TGTGCCAGCAGTCATTCCCGGACAGGAGTCTCTGGAAACACCATATATTTT. The full variable domain, rest sourced from reference TRBV28 and TRBJ1-3, is DVKVTQSSRYLVKRTGEKVFLECVQDMDHENMFWYRQDPGLGLRLIYFSYDVKMKEKGDIPEGYSVSREKKERFSLILESASTNQTSMYLCASSHSRTGVSGNTIYFGEGSWLTVV.

The CDR3 DNA reads as TGCAGTGCTAGCTGGCCGGGAGCCTACAATGAGCAGTTCTTC. Its protein product is CSASWPGAYNEQFF. The chain uses TRBV20-1 and TRBJ2-1, with D maybe TRBD2 (6 bases). CDR1 is DFQATT, CDR2 SNEGSKA, per germline (reference sequence). The length of the CDR3 is 14 residues. V lost 3 bases and J lost 2, with 11 bases in between.

The V call is TRBV7-7, the J call TRBJ2-3, with 7 bases aligning to TRBD2. The V segment lost 1 base and the J segment 4 bases; nucleotides outside the gene matches: 5. Germline CDR1 is SSHAT and CDR2 is FNYEAQ (reference sequence). CDR3 size: 15 residues. This chain's CDR3 is CASSLGGRASDTQYF. The CDR3 coding sequence is TGTGCCAGCAGCTTAGGTGGGAGGGCCTCAGATACGCAGTATTTT.

This clonotype was seen a few times. V gene TRBV7-9 combines with J gene TRBJ2-1; D could derive from TRBD1 or TRBD2 (5 bases each). V lost 5 bases, J lost 7 bases, and 21 bases lay in between. The CDR3 has 16 amino acids. The germline CDR1 and CDR2 sequences are SEHNR and FQNEAQ (reference sequence). This chain's CDR3 is CASSLWIRDVVNEQFF. The CDR3 DNA sequence: TGTGCCAGCAGCCTGTGGATCCGGGACGTGGTAAATGAGCAGTTCTTC.

The rearrangement uses TRBV6-1 and TRBJ2-1, with 7 bases fitting TRBD2. The CDR3 is made up of 16 amino acids. Germline V gene sequence: CDR1 MNHNS, CDR2 SASEGT. Losses at the gene ends were 3 bases for V and 6 bases for J; bases not matched to a gene: 11. The DNA of the CDR3 is TGTGCCAGCAGTGAGGTCCGCGGGAGTCTCGGCAATGAGCAGTTCTTC. It codes for CASSEVRGSLGNEQFF.

A few counts support this clonotype. V is TRBV5-1 and J is TRBJ2-5, with TRBD2 matching over 8 bases. Looked up from germline, CDR1 is SGHRS and CDR2 is YFSETQ. V dropped 4 bases and J dropped 5; count of bases not matched to a gene: 4. CDR3 length: 13 residues. The CDR3 sequence is CASSSGSLETQYF. In DNA, the CDR3 is TGCGCCAGCAGCAGCGGGAGTTTGGAGACCCAGTACTTC.

The sample holds a few counts of this clonotype. The chain recombines TRBV5-1 with TRBJ2-5; tentatively, D is TRBD1 (5 bases). This CDR3 is built from 13 residues. Germline V gene sequence: CDR1 SGHRS, CDR2 YFSETQ. V lost 4 bases, J lost 1 base, and 8 bases lay in between. The CDR3 DNA reads TGCGCCAGCAGCATGACAGTCCAAGAGACCCAGTACTTC. Protein sequence: CASSMTVQETQYF.